This T cell receptor beta chain derives from a study of T cell responses to AZD1222 COVID-19 vaccine. Overall study: Samples with a second dose at about 4 or about 12 weeks were pooled together.

About this clone itself: Its cognate antigen is unknown.

Study-level results: Epitopes outside B.1.351 and B.1.1.7 mutated regions reportedly drew nearly half of spike TCRs. Elevations in Spike-specific TCR breadth and depth followed administration of two AZD1222 doses. There were mostly white British donors and more females than males, and clonal diversity was possibly underestimated.

The method was immunoSEQ multiplex PCR; TCRdb's version includes in-frame clones alone and lacks a portion of them. Here the sample spans about 180,000 clones, approximately 86% being singletons. Germline values: CDR1 MGHRA, CDR2 YSYEKL. V shed 6 bases and J 9 bases; nucleotides not matched to a gene: 9. This CDR3 spans 14 amino acids. The sequencing here drew on peripheral blood, taken on day 0 of AZD1222 vaccination. The TCR was taken from an adult in good health. The rearrangement uses TRBV4-1 and TRBJ1-4; 8 bases match TRBD1. The CDR3 DNA follows: TGCGCCAGCAGGATGCAGGGGGCCGGCCAAAAACTGTTTTTT. This codes for CASRMQGAGQKLFF.